Described below is a single T cell receptor (beta chain) sequence and its context. Its antigen is not known. The CDR3 is 14 residues long. The germline gives CDR1 SGHTA, CDR2 FQGTGA. The germline V and J ends were trimmed by 4 bases and 6 bases, with 13 bases remaining between them. Sequenced by immunoSEQ multiplex PCR; TCRdb stores in-frame clones only, minus some. The sample contains some 7,000 clones, 85% to 90% of which appear only once. The entry originates in a study of chemoradiotherapy in HPV16-positive cancers. About the study: A couple of HPV16-positive patients' cells yielded candidate HPV-specific clones and common motifs.

Study results and limitations: During treatment, candidate HPV-specific clones and E7-related motifs expanded in tumor. HPV-specific T cells were functionally defined from only a couple of HPV16-positive patients. In HPV16-positive patients, HPV-responsive T-cell expansion tracked better recurrence-free survival.

The clonotype was recovered from a human donor with HPV-associated anogenital cancer. Sampling took place from a patient who underwent chemoradiotherapy. The V and J genes are TRBV7-3 and TRBJ2-1; no reliable D call. This CDR3 reads CASSSSSVGNEQFF. The CDR3 nucleotides read TGTGCCAGCAGCTCCTCATCGGTGGGCAATGAGCAGTTCTTC.